This record covers a single T cell receptor (beta chain). CDR1 MNHEY and CDR2 SMNVEV come from the germline V gene (reference sequence). The CDR3 totals 13 residues. V was pared by 6 bases and J by 3 bases, with 3 bases of the junction left unmatched. Selected positively for CCR7 and CD45RO-negative, naive CD8 cells excluded terminally differentiated effector memory CD45RA+ cells. This record belongs to a study of shared clonotypes between healthy human individuals. Overall study context: The study used three CD4 naive, three CD4 memory, two CD8 naive and one CD8 memory plate per donor.

Per the study methods: ImmunoSEQ gave junction-only sequences without quality scores, so filtering differed. Some clones are missing from TCRdb's copy, which holds only in-frame ones; the method was immunoSEQ multiplex PCR. V, J and clone size were drawn from that table, and D and trimming were deduced from the DNA. The sample has over 2,000,000 clones; 80% to 95% are singletons. This TCR derives from a young man in good health. Some clones in this sample may be carry-over from other donors' samples. The sequencing input was naive CD8+ T cells from PBMCs. The chain joins TRBV27 to TRBJ1-1; TRBD1 aligns across 8 bases. The DNA for the CDR3 is TGTGCCAGCAGGGAACAGGGGGACACTGAAGCTTTCTTT. It codes for CASREQGDTEAFF.